A single T cell receptor (beta chain) is shown here with its context. What it binds is not known. This CDR3 is built from 12 residues. V was trimmed by 0 bases and J by 3 bases, leaving 2 bases between them. CDR1 is LGHNT, CDR2 FRNRAP, per germline. The sample originates from a study of T cell responses to AZD1222 COVID-19 vaccine. Study results and limitations: Close to half of spike-specific TCRs reportedly recognize unmutated variant regions. There were mostly white British donors and more females than males, and clonal diversity was possibly underestimated.

Method: immunoSEQ multiplex PCR; TCRdb's copy keeps in-frame clones and lacks some. This sample yields about 170,000 clones, of which approximately 93% are seen a single time; about 3.9% belongs to the top ten. This rearrangement joins TRBV12-5 to TRBJ2-5; D is ambiguous. This TCR was recovered from an adult in good health. Sample: peripheral blood, taken on day 0 of AZD1222 vaccination. The CDR3: CASGLVKETQYF. CDR3 in DNA: TGTGCTAGTGGTTTGGTAAAAGAGACCCAGTACTTC.